The TCR beta chain under discussion was sequenced for a study of blood T cell repertoires in COVID-19. Per germline, CDR1 SGHVS and CDR2 FQNEAQ. Between the trimmed V and J ends, which lost 2 bases and 0 bases, there was a span of 10 bases. The CDR3 contains 16 residues. This table comes from immunoSEQ multiplex PCR, and its TCRdb copy is limited to in-frame clones, with some not included. The table includes almost 250,000 clones, roughly 91% detected once. This receptor was taken from a woman aged 25 to 45 who had recovered from COVID-19. The chain employs TRBV7-8 and TRBJ2-2; tentative D call: TRBD2 (5 bases). Source material: PBMCs or T cells enriched from blood (not recorded which). In DNA, the CDR3 is TGTGCCAGCAGCTTATTGGTAGCGTCGAACACCGGGGAGCTGTTTTTT. Its translation: CASSLLVASNTGELFF.